The 22 T cell receptor beta chains listed next were all sequenced from one sample in a study of cytomegalovirus exposure and HLA in healthy donors. The PCR ran on 60 Vbeta and 13 Jbeta primers. The table came from immunoSEQ multiplex PCR; TCRdb's copy has only in-frame clones and leaves some out. The sample has about 150,000 clones, 55% to 85% seen once; the top ten hold over 2%. The sample was PBMCs. The source of these receptors is a middle-aged man in good health and CMV-seronegative.

The CDR3 nucleotides are TGTGCCAGCAGTGAACCGGGAGGGAACACTGAAGCTTTCTTT. It is translated as CASSEPGGNTEAFF. This chain connects TRBV6-1 to TRBJ1-1; D gene ambiguous. Germline loops: CDR1 MNHNS, CDR2 SASEGT. The CDR3 contains 14 residues. Trimming shortened V by 2 bases and J by 1 base, and 8 bases separated the two germline ends.

V gene TRBV1 combines with J gene TRBJ1-5; the D call of TRBD1 is as the table states it, not checked on the DNA. TRBV1 is recorded as a pseudogene. The CDR3 is 22 residues long. This CDR3 is CTSSQERCPGQGSYNSNQPQHF. For the CDR3, the DNA is TGCACCAGCAGCCAAGAGAGGTGTCCGGGACAGGGTTCGTATAATAGCAATCAGCCCCAGCATTTT.

This clone occurred a few times. The chain employs TRBV10-2 and TRBJ2-5, with D tentatively TRBD2 (5 bases). The J call may not be correct, given that the DNA end is closer to TRBJ2-7. Germline CDR1 WSHSY, CDR2 SAAADI. This CDR3 region has 13 residues. The DNA of the CDR3 is TGCGCCAGCAGAGGACTTTATCTCGACGAGCAGTACTTC. Translation: CASRGLYLDEQYF.

The genes are TRBV15 and TRBJ1-1, with D perhaps matching TRBD1 (5 bases). V lost 3 bases and J 7 bases, leaving 12 bases between the germline ends. This CDR3 is built from 13 residues. In germline, CDR1 is LNHNV, CDR2 YYDKDF (reference sequence). The CDR3 nucleotides are TGTGCCACCAGCAGTTCAGGGTCGGGTGAAGCTTTCTTT. It specifies CATSSSGSGEAFF.

The V call is TRBV19, the J call TRBJ1-5; D possibly corresponds to TRBD1 (5 bases). Germline V gene data show CDR1 as LNHDA and CDR2 as SQIVND (reference sequence). The V and J ends lost 5 bases and 0 bases respectively, with 14 bases between them. This CDR3 is 16 amino acids long. The CDR3 loop is CASSPRSDSSNQPQHF. As DNA, the CDR3 is TGTGCCAGTAGTCCCCGATCCGACAGTAGCAATCAGCCCCAGCATTTT.

This clone was seen once. The V call is TRBV28, the J call TRBJ2-2, with 7 nucleotides matching TRBD2. The trim removed 11 bases at V and 6 bases at J, leaving 12 bases unmatched. Germline assignment: CDR1 MDHEN and CDR2 SYDVKM. CDR3 size: 14 residues. Here the CDR3 reads CASERGGRPGELFF. The DNA for the CDR3 is TGTGCCTCCGAAAGGGGCGGGAGACCCGGGGAGCTGTTTTTT.

This chain connects TRBV9 to TRBJ2-1; unclear D gene. The germline V gene encodes CDR1 SGDLS and CDR2 YYNGEE. The CDR3 spans 13 residues. V was clipped by 0 bases and J by 5 bases, with 6 bases between them. The CDR3, as DNA: TGTGCCAGCAGCGTAGGTCTAAACAATGAGCAGTTCTTC. This encodes CASSVGLNNEQFF.

The chain is built from TRBV10-3 and TRBJ2-7; D is possibly TRBD2 (5 bases). The CDR3 extends over 17 amino acids. The ends were cut back, 7 bases at V and 0 bases at J, with 22 bases in the middle. CDR1 is ENHRY and CDR2 is SYGVKD in the germline V gene. Here the CDR3 reads CAIKASPITLSSYEQYF. The CDR3 nucleotides read TGTGCCATCAAGGCTAGCCCTATAACTTTGAGCTCCTACGAGCAGTACTTC.

The chain combines TRBV5-1 with TRBJ2-2, with D possibly matching TRBD1 (6 bases). V was trimmed by 3 bases and J by 4 bases, leaving 13 bases between them. CDR1 and CDR2 from the germline V gene are SGHRS and YFSETQ. This CDR3 has 15 amino acids. In nucleotides, the CDR3 is TGCGCCAGCAGCTCAACAGGGTACGCCACCGGGGAGCTGTTTTTT. Protein sequence: CASSSTGYATGELFF.

This clone turned up a few times. V and J are TRBV27 and TRBJ2-3; tentatively, D is TRBD2 (5 bases). CDR1 and CDR2 from the germline V gene are MNHEY and SMNVEV (reference sequence). V was clipped by 2 bases and J by 2 bases, with 17 bases between them. This CDR3 comprises 17 residues. The CDR3: CASSLRLREQLTDTQYF. The CDR3 DNA follows: TGTGCCAGCAGTTTAAGGTTACGGGAACAACTCACAGATACGCAGTATTTT.

The chain's CDR3 is CASSSRGLISGNTIYF. CDR3 bases: TGTGCCAGCAGTTCCAGGGGGCTGATCTCTGGAAACACCATATATTTT. The V call is TRBV28, the J call TRBJ1-3; TRBD1 matches at 8 bases. The CDR3 is 16 residues long. In germline, CDR1 is MDHEN, CDR2 SYDVKM. V was pared by 4 bases and J by 0 bases, with 5 bases of the junction left unmatched.

The CDR3, as DNA: TGCGCCAGCAGCCAACACTTGGGGCAGCGAGCTTTCTTT. Protein sequence: CASSQHLGQRAFF. V and J are TRBV4-1 and TRBJ1-1; tentatively, D is TRBD1 (5 bases). V was trimmed by 2 bases and J by 10 bases, leaving 14 bases between them. Per germline, CDR1 MGHRA and CDR2 YSYEKL. The length of the CDR3 is 13 residues.

The V gene is TRBV4-1, the J gene TRBJ2-5; D perhaps matches TRBD2 (5 bases). Germline V lookup: CDR1 MGHRA, CDR2 YSYEKL. The CDR3 length is 16 residues. V shed 0 bases and J shed 11 bases, with 22 bases lying between them. In DNA form, the CDR3 reads TGCGCCAGCAGCCAAGACCCGGCACGGAGGCTCATAGGGCAGTACTTC. Translated: CASSQDPARRLIGQYF.

This chain connects TRBV6-1 to TRBJ2-3; TRBD1 aligns across 8 bases. Germline CDR1 and CDR2: MNHNS and SASEGT. V lost 3 bases, J lost 4 bases, and 9 bases stayed unmatched. This CDR3 has 16 residues. The CDR3 reads CASSDRGLSFADTQYF. The CDR3, as DNA: TGTGCCAGCAGTGACAGGGGGCTTTCATTCGCAGATACGCAGTATTTT.

The V and J genes are TRBV5-6 and TRBJ1-4, with D unclear. Germline V lookup: CDR1 SGHDT, CDR2 YYEEEE. This CDR3 spans 12 amino acids. V shed 0 bases and J shed 13 bases, with 10 bases lying between them. CDR3 region: CASSLAVGGLFF. In DNA, the CDR3 is TGTGCCAGCAGCTTGGCCGTGGGAGGACTGTTTTTT.

The chain employs TRBV18 and TRBJ2-7, with D hard to call. Germline assignment: CDR1 KGHSH and CDR2 LQKENI. V was clipped by 5 bases and J by 4 bases, with 6 bases between them. CDR3 length: 11 residues. In DNA, the CDR3 is TGTGCCAGCTCATCCCAATACGAGCAGTACTTC. Protein: CASSSQYEQYF. Using reference TRBV18 and TRBJ2-7 for the parts outside the CDR3, the full variable domain is NAGVMQNPRHLVRRRGQEARLRCSPMKGHSHVYWYRQLPEEGLKFMVYLQKENIIDESGMPKERFSAEFPKEGPSILRIQQVVRGDSAAYFCASSSQYEQYFGPGTRLTVT.

This clone was seen a handful of times. The chain recombines TRBV6-5 with TRBJ2-1; a weak D match, TRBD2 (5 bases). Germline lookup yields CDR1 MNHEY and CDR2 SVGAGI. V shed 2 bases and J shed 6 bases, with 14 bases lying between them. The CDR3 covers 15 residues. Written as DNA, the CDR3 is TGTGCCAGCAGTTACGAAGGGAGATCGGGCAATGAGCAGTTCTTC. Translated, it gives CASSYEGRSGNEQFF.

The chain links TRBV10-3 to TRBJ2-2, with a tentative D call TRBD2 (6 bases). The CDR3 runs 18 residues. V dropped 3 bases and J dropped 0 bases, with 17 bases sitting between them. Germline CDR1 reads ENHRY; CDR2 reads SYGVKD. In DNA, the CDR3 is TGTGCCATCAGTGACCCGGGGGTGATAGCGGCGAACACCGGGGAGCTGTTTTTT. Translated: CAISDPGVIAANTGELFF.

Remarks on this clone: Other DNA sequences in the sample encode the same CDR3. This chain uses TRBV27 with TRBJ2-3; 11 bases are a match to TRBD2. This CDR3 has 13 amino acids. The V gene's germline CDR1 is MNHEY and CDR2 SMNVEV (reference sequence). CDR3 sequence reads: CASGLAGTDTQYF. Written as DNA, the CDR3 is TGTGCAAGCGGACTAGCGGGTACAGATACGCAGTATTTT.

This clone turned up a few times. This chain joins TRBV2 and TRBJ2-2; 8 positions agree with TRBD1. V lost 4 bases, J lost 1 base, and 2 bases stayed unmatched. Looked up from germline, CDR1 is SNHLY and CDR2 is FYNNEI. This CDR3 is 15 amino acids long. CDR3 region: CASSGTGRNTGELFF. CDR3 DNA: TGTGCCAGCAGTGGGACAGGGAGGAACACCGGGGAGCTGTTTTTT.

The chain has TRBV9 and TRBJ1-1, with D unresolved. The germline V and J ends were trimmed by 0 bases and 4 bases, with 7 bases remaining between them. The CDR3 covers 13 residues. Germline CDR1 SGDLS, CDR2 YYNGEE. This chain's CDR3 is CASSVGAATEAFF. CDR3 nucleotides: TGTGCCAGCAGCGTAGGGGCAGCCACTGAAGCTTTCTTT.

The chain couples TRBV6-1 to TRBJ1-1; 7 nucleotides match TRBD1. The CDR3 covers 14 residues. V was pared by 5 bases and J by 6 bases, with 9 bases of the junction left unmatched. Germline CDR1 and CDR2: MNHNS and SASEGT. Here the CDR3 DNA reads TGTGCCAGCAGTCTCGAGACAGGGATATCTGAAGCTTTCTTT. This sequence encodes CASSLETGISEAFF.